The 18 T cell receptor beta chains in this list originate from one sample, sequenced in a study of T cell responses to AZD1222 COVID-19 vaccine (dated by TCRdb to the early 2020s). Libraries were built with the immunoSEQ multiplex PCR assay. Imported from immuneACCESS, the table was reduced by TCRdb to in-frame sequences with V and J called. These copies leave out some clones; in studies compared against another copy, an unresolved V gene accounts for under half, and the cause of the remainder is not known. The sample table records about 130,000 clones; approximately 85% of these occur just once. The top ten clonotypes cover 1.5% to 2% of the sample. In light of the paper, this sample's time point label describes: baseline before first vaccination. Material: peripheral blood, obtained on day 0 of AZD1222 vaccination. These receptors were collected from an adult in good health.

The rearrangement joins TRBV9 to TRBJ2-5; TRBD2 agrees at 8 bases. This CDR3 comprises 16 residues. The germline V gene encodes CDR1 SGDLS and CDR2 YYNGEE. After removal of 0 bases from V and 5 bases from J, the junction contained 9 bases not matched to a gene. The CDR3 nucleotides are TGTGCCAGCAGCGTAGCGGGACTAGTGGGGGCGGAGACCCAGTACTTC. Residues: CASSVAGLVGAETQYF.

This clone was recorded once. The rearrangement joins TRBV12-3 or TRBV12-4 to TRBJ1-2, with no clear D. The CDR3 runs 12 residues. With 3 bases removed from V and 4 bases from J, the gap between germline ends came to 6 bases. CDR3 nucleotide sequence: TGTGCCAGCAGTTTTTCAGGCTATGGCTACACCTTC. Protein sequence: CASSFSGYGYTF.

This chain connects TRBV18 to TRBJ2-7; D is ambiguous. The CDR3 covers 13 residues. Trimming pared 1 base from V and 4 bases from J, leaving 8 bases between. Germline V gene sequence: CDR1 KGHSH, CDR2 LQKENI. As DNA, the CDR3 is TGTGCCAGCTCACCACTGGGTTCTTACGAGCAGTACTTC. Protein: CASSPLGSYEQYF. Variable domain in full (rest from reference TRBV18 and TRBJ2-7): NAGVMQNPRHLVRRRGQEARLRCSPMKGHSHVYWYRQLPEEGLKFMVYLQKENIIDESGMPKERFSAEFPKEGPSILRIQQVVRGDSAAYFCASSPLGSYEQYFGPGTRLTVT.

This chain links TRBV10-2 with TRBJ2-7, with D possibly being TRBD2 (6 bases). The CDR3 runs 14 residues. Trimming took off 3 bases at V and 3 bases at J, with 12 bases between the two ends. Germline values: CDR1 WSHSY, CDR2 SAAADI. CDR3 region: CASSEAAGSYEQYF. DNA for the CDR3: TGCGCCAGCAGTGAAGCGGCGGGAAGCTACGAGCAGTACTTC.

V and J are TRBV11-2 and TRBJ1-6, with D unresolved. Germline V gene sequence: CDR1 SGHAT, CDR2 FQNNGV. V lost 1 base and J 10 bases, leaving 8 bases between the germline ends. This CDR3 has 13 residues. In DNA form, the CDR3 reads TGTGCCAGCAGCTTAGGATCGGACTCACCCCTCCACTTT. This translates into CASSLGSDSPLHF.

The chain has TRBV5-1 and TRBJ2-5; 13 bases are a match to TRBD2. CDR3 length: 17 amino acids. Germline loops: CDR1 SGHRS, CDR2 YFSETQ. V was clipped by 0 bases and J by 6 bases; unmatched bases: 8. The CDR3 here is CASSLELAGGPAKTQYF. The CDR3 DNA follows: TGCGCCAGCAGCTTGGAACTAGCGGGGGGGCCAGCGAAGACCCAGTACTTC.

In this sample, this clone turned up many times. The DNA of the CDR3 is TGTGCCAGCAGCTCGAACAGGGGGCTTAACTATGGCTACACCTTC. Its translation: CASSSNRGLNYGYTF. The J gene is TRBJ1-2, the V gene TRBV7-6; 9 nucleotides line up with TRBD1. V was pared by 4 bases and J by 1 base, with 4 bases of the junction left unmatched. The CDR3 has 15 residues. The V gene's germline CDR1 is SGHVS and CDR2 FNYEAQ.

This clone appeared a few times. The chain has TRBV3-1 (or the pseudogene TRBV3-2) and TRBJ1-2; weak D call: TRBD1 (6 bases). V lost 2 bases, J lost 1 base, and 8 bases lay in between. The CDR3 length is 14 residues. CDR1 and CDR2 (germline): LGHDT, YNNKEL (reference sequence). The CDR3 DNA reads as TGTGCCAGCAGCCAACCACAGGGTAACTATGGCTACACCTTC. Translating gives CASSQPQGNYGYTF.

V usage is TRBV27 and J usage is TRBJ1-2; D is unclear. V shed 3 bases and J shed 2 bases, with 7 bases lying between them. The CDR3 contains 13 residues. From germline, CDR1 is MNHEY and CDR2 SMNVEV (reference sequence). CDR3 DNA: TGTGCCAGCAGTTTGAACAGAAACTATGGCTACACCTTC. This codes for CASSLNRNYGYTF.

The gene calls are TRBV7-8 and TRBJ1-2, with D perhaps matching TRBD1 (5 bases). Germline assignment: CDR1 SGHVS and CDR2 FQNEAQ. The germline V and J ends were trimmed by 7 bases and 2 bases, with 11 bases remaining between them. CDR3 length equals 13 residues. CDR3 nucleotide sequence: TGTGCCAGCACCCCGACAGTGAACTATGGCTACACCTTC. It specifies CASTPTVNYGYTF.

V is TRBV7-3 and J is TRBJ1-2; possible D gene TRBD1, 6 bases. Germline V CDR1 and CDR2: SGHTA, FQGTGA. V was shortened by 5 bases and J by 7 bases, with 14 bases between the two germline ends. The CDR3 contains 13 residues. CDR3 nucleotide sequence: TGTGCCAGCAGCCCTACCCAACAGGGTGGCTACACCTTC. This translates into CASSPTQQGGYTF.

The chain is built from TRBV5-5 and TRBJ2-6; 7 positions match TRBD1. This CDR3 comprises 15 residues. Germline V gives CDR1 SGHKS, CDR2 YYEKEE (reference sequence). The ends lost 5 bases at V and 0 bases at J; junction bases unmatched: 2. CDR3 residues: CASRDRLSGANVLTF. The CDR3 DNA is TGTGCCAGCAGGGACAGGCTCTCTGGGGCCAACGTCCTGACTTTC.

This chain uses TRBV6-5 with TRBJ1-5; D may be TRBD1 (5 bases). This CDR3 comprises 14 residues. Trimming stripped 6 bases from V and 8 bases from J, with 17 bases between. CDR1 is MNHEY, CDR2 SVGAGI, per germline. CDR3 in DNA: TGTGCCAGCAGCTTCCGGGGACCCCCTGAGCCCCAGCATTTT. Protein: CASSFRGPPEPQHF.

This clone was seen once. The CDR3 spells CASSPWQPTMSPEAFF. CDR3 coding DNA: TGTGCCAGCAGCCCCTGGCAGCCCACGATGTCTCCTGAAGCTTTCTTT. This chain uses TRBV13 with TRBJ1-1; unclear D gene. V was shortened by 5 bases and J by 6 bases, with 22 bases between the two germline ends. Germline V CDR1 and CDR2: PRHDT, FYEKMQ (reference sequence). This CDR3 region has 16 residues.

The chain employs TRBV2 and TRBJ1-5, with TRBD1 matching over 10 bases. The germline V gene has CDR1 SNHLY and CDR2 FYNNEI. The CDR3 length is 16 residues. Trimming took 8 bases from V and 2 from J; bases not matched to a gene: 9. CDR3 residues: CASDRGLVYGNQPQHF. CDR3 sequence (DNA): TGTGCCAGCGACAGGGGGCTTGTTTACGGCAATCAGCCCCAGCATTTT.

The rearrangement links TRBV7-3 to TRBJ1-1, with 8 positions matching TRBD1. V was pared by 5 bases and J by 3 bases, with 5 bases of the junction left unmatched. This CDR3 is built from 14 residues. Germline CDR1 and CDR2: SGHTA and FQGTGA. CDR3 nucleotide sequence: TGTGCCAGCAGCACCCGACAGGGGTACACTGAAGCTTTCTTT. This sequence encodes CASSTRQGYTEAFF.

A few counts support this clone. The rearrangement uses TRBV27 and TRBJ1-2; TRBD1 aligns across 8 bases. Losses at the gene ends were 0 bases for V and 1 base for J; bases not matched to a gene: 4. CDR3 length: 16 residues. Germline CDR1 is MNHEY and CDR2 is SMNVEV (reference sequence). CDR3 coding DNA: TGTGCCAGCAGTTTATCGAGACAGGGGTTTAACTATGGCTACACCTTC. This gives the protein CASSLSRQGFNYGYTF.

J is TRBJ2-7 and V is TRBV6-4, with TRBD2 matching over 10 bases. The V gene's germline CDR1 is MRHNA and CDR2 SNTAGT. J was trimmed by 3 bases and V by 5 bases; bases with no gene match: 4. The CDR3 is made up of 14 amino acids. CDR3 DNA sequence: TGTGCCAGCAGTAGGGTAGCGGGAGGCTACGAGCAGTACTTC. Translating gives CASSRVAGGYEQYF.